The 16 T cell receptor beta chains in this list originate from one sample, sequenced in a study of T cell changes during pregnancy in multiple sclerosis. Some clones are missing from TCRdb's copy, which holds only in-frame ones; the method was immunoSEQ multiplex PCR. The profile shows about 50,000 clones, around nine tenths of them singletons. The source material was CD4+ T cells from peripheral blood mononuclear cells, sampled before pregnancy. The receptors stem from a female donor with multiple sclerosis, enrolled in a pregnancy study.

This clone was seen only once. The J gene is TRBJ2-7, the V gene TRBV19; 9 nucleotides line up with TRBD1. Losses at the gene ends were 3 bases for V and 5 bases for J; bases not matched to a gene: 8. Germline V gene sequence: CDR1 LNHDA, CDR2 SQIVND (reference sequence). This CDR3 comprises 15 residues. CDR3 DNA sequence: TGTGCCAGTAGTATCTCGGGACAGGGACCGGACGAGCAGTACTTC. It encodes CASSISGQGPDEQYF. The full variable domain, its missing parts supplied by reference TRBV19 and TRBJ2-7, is DGGITQSPKYLFRKEGQNVTLSCEQNLNHDAMYWYRQDPGQGLRLIYYSQIVNDFQKGDIAEGYSVSREKKESFPLTVTSAQKNPTAFYLCASSISGQGPDEQYFGPGTRLTVT.

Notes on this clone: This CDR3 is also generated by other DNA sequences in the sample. CDR3 region: CASSGGQGDYGYTF. The CDR3 DNA sequence: TGCGCCAGCAGCGGCGGACAGGGCGACTATGGCTACACCTTC. The V and J genes are TRBV5-1 and TRBJ1-2; 8 bases line up with TRBD1. J gave up 3 bases and V 4 bases, and 5 bases lay outside the gene matches. This CDR3 spans 14 amino acids. Looked up from germline, CDR1 is SGHRS and CDR2 is YFSETQ.

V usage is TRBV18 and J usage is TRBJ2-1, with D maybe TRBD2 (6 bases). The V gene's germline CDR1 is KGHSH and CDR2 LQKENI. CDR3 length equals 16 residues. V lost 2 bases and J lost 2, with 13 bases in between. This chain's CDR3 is CASSPSLATTYNEQFF. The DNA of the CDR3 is TGTGCCAGCTCACCATCTCTAGCGACCACCTACAATGAGCAGTTCTTC.

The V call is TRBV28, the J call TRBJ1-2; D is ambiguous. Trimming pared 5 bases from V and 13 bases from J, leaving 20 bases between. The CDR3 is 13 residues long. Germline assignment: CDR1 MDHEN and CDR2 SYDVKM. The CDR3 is CASSPPGWREGTF. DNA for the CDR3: TGTGCCAGCAGTCCCCCTGGGTGGAGGGAGGGCACCTTC.

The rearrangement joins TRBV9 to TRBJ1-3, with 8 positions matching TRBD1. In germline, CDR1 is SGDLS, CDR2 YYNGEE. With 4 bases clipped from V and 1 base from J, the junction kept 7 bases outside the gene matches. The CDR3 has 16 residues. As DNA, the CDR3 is TGTGCCAGCAGCCTAGGGGACAGGCGTTCTGGAAACACCATATATTTT. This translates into CASSLGDRRSGNTIYF.

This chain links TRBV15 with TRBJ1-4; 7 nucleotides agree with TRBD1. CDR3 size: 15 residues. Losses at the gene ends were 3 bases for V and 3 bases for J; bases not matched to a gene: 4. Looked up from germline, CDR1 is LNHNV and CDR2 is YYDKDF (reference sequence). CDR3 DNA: TGTGCCACCAGCAGCTATACAGGGGCTAATGAAAAACTGTTTTTT. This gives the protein CATSSYTGANEKLFF.

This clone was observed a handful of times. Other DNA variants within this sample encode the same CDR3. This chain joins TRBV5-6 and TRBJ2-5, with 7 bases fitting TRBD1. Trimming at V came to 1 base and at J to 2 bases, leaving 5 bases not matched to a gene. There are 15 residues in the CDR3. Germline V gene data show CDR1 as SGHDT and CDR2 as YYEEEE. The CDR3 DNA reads TGTGCCAGCAGCTTGTTGGGCAGGGGGCAAGAGACCCAGTACTTC. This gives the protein CASSLLGRGQETQYF. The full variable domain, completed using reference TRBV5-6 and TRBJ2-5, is DAGVTQSPTHLIKTRGQQVTLRCSPKSGHDTVSWYQQALGQGPQFIFQYYEEEERQRGNFPDRFSGHQFPNYSSELNVNALLLGDSALYLCASSLLGRGQETQYFGPGTRLLVL.

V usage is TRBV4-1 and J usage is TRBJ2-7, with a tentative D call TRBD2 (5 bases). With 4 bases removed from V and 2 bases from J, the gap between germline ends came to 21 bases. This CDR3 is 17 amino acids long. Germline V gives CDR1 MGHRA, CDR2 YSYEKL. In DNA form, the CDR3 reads TGCGCCAGCAGCCGCTTCAGTACTAGTCACGGGGCCTACGAGCAGTACTTC. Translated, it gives CASSRFSTSHGAYEQYF.

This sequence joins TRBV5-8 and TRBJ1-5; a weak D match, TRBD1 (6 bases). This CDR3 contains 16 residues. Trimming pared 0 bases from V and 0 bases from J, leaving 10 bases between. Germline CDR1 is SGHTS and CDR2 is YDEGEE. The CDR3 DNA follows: TGTGCCAGCAGCTTGGCGGCAGGGGTTAGCAATCAGCCCCAGCATTTT. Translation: CASSLAAGVSNQPQHF.

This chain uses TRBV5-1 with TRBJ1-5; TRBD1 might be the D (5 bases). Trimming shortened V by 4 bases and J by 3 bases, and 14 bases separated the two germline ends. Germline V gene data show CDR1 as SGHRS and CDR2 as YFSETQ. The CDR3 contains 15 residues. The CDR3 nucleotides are TGCGCCAGCAGCCCCGCTGGGGGGACCAATCAGCCCCAGCATTTT. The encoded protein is CASSPAGGTNQPQHF.

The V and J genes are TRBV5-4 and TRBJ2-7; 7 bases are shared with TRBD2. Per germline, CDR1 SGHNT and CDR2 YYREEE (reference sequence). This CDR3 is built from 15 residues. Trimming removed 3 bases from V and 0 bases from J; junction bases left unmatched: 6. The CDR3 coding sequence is TGTGCCAGCAGCTCCCGGACTAGTCTCTCCTACGAGCAGTACTTC. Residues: CASSSRTSLSYEQYF.

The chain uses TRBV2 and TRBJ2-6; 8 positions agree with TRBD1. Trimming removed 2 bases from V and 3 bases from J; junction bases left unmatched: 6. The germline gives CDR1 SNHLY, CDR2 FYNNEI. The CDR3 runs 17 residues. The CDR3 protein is CASSEMGRGHGANVLTF. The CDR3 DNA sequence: TGTGCCAGCAGTGAAATGGGCAGGGGGCATGGGGCCAACGTCCTGACTTTC. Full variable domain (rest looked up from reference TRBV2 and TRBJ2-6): EPEVTQTPSHQVTQMGQEVILRCVPISNHLYFYWYRQILGQKVEFLVSFYNNEISEKSEIFDDQFSVERPDGSNFTLKIRSTKLEDSAMYFCASSEMGRGHGANVLTFGAGSRLTVL.

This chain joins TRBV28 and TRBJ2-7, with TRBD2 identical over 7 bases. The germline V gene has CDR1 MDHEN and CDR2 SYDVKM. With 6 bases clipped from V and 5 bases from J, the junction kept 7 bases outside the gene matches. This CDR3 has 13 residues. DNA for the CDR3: TGTGCCAGCAGCCCAAGGGCGGGGGACGAGCAGTACTTC. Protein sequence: CASSPRAGDEQYF.

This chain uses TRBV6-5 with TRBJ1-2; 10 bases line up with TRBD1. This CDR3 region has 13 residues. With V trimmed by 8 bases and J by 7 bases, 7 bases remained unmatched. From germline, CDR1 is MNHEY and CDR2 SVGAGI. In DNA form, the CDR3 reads TGTGCCAGCGGAAGACAGGGGGCTGTTGGCTACACCTTC. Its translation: CASGRQGAVGYTF.

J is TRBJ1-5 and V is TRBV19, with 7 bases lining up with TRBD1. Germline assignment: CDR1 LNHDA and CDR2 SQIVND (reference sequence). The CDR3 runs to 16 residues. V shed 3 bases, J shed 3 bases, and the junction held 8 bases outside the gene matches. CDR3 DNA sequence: TGTGCCAGTAGTATGCCTTTGACAGGGTCCAATCAGCCCCAGCATTTT. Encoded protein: CASSMPLTGSNQPQHF. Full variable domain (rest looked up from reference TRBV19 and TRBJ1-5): DGGITQSPKYLFRKEGQNVTLSCEQNLNHDAMYWYRQDPGQGLRLIYYSQIVNDFQKGDIAEGYSVSREKKESFPLTVTSAQKNPTAFYLCASSMPLTGSNQPQHFGDGTRLSIL.

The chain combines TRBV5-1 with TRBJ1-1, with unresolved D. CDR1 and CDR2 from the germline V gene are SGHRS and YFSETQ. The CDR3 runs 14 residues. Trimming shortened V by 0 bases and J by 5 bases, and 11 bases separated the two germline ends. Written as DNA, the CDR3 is TGCGCCAGCAGCTTGGATGTACAGACAACTGAAGCTTTCTTT. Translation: CASSLDVQTTEAFF.